This T cell receptor beta chain emerged from a study of Ad26.COV2.S vaccination and SARS-CoV-2 variants (dated by TCRdb to about 2021). The study in broad terms: Vaccine-arm donors came from COV1001, a multicentre, randomized, double-blind, placebo-controlled phase I-IIa trial of Ad26.COV2.S in healthy adults. Ad26.COV2.S was administered intramuscularly at 5 x 10^10 or 1 x 10^11 viral particles, either as a single shot or as two shots given 56 days apart. The specificity and breadth of SARS-CoV-2-reactive T cell receptors after Ad26.COV2.S vaccination were assessed by TCRbeta repertoire sequencing. The TCR-sequenced set comprised around 30 samples: around 20 Ad26.COV2.S vaccine recipients, 5 placebo recipients and 8 SARS-CoV-2 convalescent individuals. Participants in the trial were split at random into five groups of five each, receiving low-dose or high-dose Ad26.COV2.S once or twice, or else placebo on both occasions. Investigators did not know the trial group allocation while performing experiments and assessing outcomes.

Concerning this clone itself: There is no known antigen for this receptor. The sample holds no much larger clone one base away, and base qualities are not on file.

Taken with the paper, the label for treatment or condition translates to: some 19 received Ad26.COV2.S at low or high dose, single or two shots; about 5 received placebo; per-sample allocation not given. Repertoires of vaccine and placebo recipients were sequenced from samples taken on day 63 after the first injection. In Cohort 1b, roughly 26 adults aged 18-55 years were enrolled at a single site in Boston, USA, between 29 July and 7 August 2020. Ad26.COV2.S consisted of a replication-incompetent adenovirus type 26 vector by which a prefusion-stabilized SARS-CoV-2 spike protein from the original Wuhan strain was expressed. The junction carries 7 bases between V and J, which are trimmed by 6 bases and 1 base respectively. The germline V gene (reference sequence) yields LGHDT for CDR1 and YNNKEL for CDR2. From its cysteine to its phenylalanine, the CDR3 spans 13 amino acids. The retained sequence is limited to the CDR3, 39 bases, with the frame set at the first base.

TCRbeta CDR3 regions were sequenced with the immunoSEQ Assay. After extraction, genomic DNA underwent amplification by bias-controlled multiplex PCR, followed by high-throughput sequencing. The original pipeline was this. To quantify the absolute abundance of every unique TCRbeta CDR3 region, sequences were collapsed and filtered. T cell fraction was estimated by normalization of TCRbeta template counts to usable DNA, with usable DNA being measured through amplification of reference genes present in all nucleated cells. Repertoire TCRs were annotated as SARS-CoV-2-specific when V gene, CDR3 amino acid sequence and J gene were exactly matched to a known reactive TCR set. MIRA supplied the reference SARS-CoV-2 TCR set, which was filtered for enrichment in COVID-19-positive ImmuneCODE repertoires so that public or cross-reactive TCRs were removed. Using the MIRA antigens, annotated TCRs were further analysed by specific ORF or by position within an ORF. Depth was the summed frequency of annotated unique rearrangements, while breadth was defined as annotated unique rearrangements over total unique productive rearrangements. Two-sided Wilcoxon rank-sum tests were applied when comparing TCR breadth between groups. TCRdb retrieved this table from immuneACCESS and kept in-frame rearrangements only. Not all clones are present; in checked studies, unresolved V genes account for under half, and no reason is known for the remainder. The V and J calls and clone size come from that table; D and trimming were worked out from the DNA. This sample lists roughly 350,000 clones; 88% were detected once. Around 5.8% of the sample lies in the top ten.

Broad study findings and their caveats: After vaccination, substantial breadth of spike-specific CD8+ and CD4+ T cell responses was reported. It was noted by the authors that total T cell responses may have been underestimated by the TCR breadth and depth analyses. The study was not powered to compare responses between vaccine doses or regimens. Spike-specific TCR breadth was higher in Ad26.COV2.S recipients than in placebo recipients (P = 0.0014). Comparable non-spike TCR breadth was observed between vaccine and placebo recipients, consistent with only spike being contained in the vaccine.

The clonotype comes from a person aged 18-60 years who received the Ad26.COV2.S COVID-19 vaccine or a placebo. The sequenced sample was peripheral blood, obtained in a trial of Ad26.COV2.S vaccine versus placebo. This chain is built from TRBV3-1 (or the pseudogene TRBV3-2) and TRBJ1-3; no D gene is confidently identified. Here is the DNA: TGTGCCAGCAGTTCGGTTTCTGGAAACACCATATATTTT. Its amino acids are CASSSVSGNTIYF.